What follows describes a single TCR beta chain. The antigen is undetermined. cDNA carried unique molecular identifiers, and a universal primer site was added by template switching. TCRdb called the 5' RACE reads again in MiXCR, with one record for every CDR3 protein. This sample carries 1.5 million to 2 million distinct CDR3 sequences, around a third of them seen once, and the ten largest clones take about 0.25%. The sample comes from a study of identical twins. Whole-study findings and limits: Invariant MAIT and iNKT cells are populations that could partly confound zero-insertion analyses. The more abundant beta clonotypes in cord blood had fewer insertions, and memory repertoires did not show this. Researchers reported weaker excess twin sharing in beta out-of-frame sequences.

The ends were cut back, 2 bases at V and 0 bases at J, with 11 bases in the middle. This CDR3 contains 15 residues. The germline V gene encodes CDR1 SGHTA and CDR2 FQGNSA. This TCR was sampled from a newborn girl in good health. This chain connects TRBV7-2 to TRBJ2-7; perhaps D is TRBD1 or TRBD2 (5 bases each). What was sequenced was cord blood. CDR3 nucleotides: TGTGCCAGCAGCTTATTTTGGGACGCCTCCTACGAGCAGTACTTC. It codes for CASSLFWDASYEQYF.